These 27 T cell receptor beta chains came from one sample sequenced in a study of CD8 T cells in ankylosing spondylitis. One entry per CDR3 protein, called by TCRdb with MiXCR from the 5' RACE reads. Of more than 150,000 distinct CDR3 sequences detected, roughly 20% appear once; the ten largest clones hold 4.3%. Sequenced input: blood, either unsorted or a sorted T cell fraction (not recorded which). These TCRs come from a male donor aged 10 to 35 with ankylosing spondylitis or in good health (not recorded which).

This clonotype was picked up many times. The chain links TRBV7-2 to TRBJ2-1; D is unclear. CDR1 is SGHTA and CDR2 is FQGNSA in the germline V gene. V was shortened by 2 bases and J by 7 bases, with 9 bases between the two germline ends. The CDR3 contains 13 residues. CDR3 in amino acids: CASSLPASNEQFF. CDR3 in DNA: TGTGCCAGCAGCTTACCGGCAAGTAATGAGCAGTTCTTC.

At least ten counts were recorded for this clonotype. The chain joins TRBV9 to TRBJ2-6; no firm D call. Trimming pared 4 bases from V and 0 bases from J, leaving 11 bases between. The CDR3 runs 16 residues. The germline V gene encodes CDR1 SGDLS and CDR2 YYNGEE. The CDR3 bases are TGTGCCAGCAGCCCCTGGAAACTCTCTGGGGCCAACGTCCTGACTTTC. This encodes CASSPWKLSGANVLTF.

The chain links TRBV19 to TRBJ1-4, with TRBD1 as a possible D gene (6 bases). The germline V and J ends were trimmed by 1 base and 4 bases, with 16 bases remaining between them. This CDR3 contains 17 residues. The germline V gene encodes CDR1 LNHDA and CDR2 SQIVND (reference sequence). This chain's CDR3 is CASSIGSSGAFNEKLFF. For the CDR3, the DNA is TGTGCCAGTAGTATAGGTTCCTCAGGGGCCTTTAATGAAAAACTGTTTTTT.

The chain employs TRBV15 and TRBJ2-3; D gene uncertain. The CDR3 is 13 amino acids. The germline V and J ends were trimmed by 0 bases and 3 bases, with 4 bases remaining between them. Germline CDR1 reads LNHNV; CDR2 reads YYDKDF (reference sequence). The DNA for the CDR3 is TGTGCCACCAGCAGAGATCGGACAGATACGCAGTATTTT. Amino acids: CATSRDRTDTQYF.

The CDR3 spells CASSPSGYTEAFF. CDR3 DNA sequence: TGTGCCAGCTCACCTAGTGGGTACACTGAAGCTTTCTTT. This chain uses TRBV18 with TRBJ1-1; D ambiguous. Germline V gene data show CDR1 as KGHSH and CDR2 as LQKENI. CDR3 length: 13 residues. V shed 3 bases and J shed 3 bases, with 8 bases lying between them.

The table lists this clonotype with a count of one. CDR3 coding DNA: TGCAGCGTTGGGACTAGCGGGAGAGAGACCCAGTACTTC. It is translated as CSVGTSGRETQYF. The chain carries TRBV29-1 and TRBJ2-5; 13 bases agree with TRBD2. The length of the CDR3 is 13 residues. The V gene end was trimmed by 4 bases and the J gene end by 4 bases; junction bases not matched to a gene: 0. Per germline, CDR1 SQVTM and CDR2 ANQGSEA.

Here the CDR3 reads CASSLRTEGETQYF. The CDR3 DNA reads as TGTGCCAGCAGCTTGAGGACGGAAGGAGAGACCCAGTACTTC. The chain links TRBV7-6 to TRBJ2-5; D remains unclear. V was clipped by 3 bases and J by 4 bases, with 12 bases between them. The germline V gene has CDR1 SGHVS and CDR2 FNYEAQ. CDR3 length: 14 residues.

This clonotype was detected many times. The chain is built from TRBV6-5 and TRBJ1-1; possibly TRBD1 for D (5 bases). The CDR3 is 10 amino acids. Germline V gives CDR1 MNHEY, CDR2 SVGAGI. V dropped 8 bases and J dropped 7 bases, with 8 bases sitting between them. Here the CDR3 reads CASWGGEAFF. The CDR3 nucleotides read TGTGCCAGCTGGGGGGGTGAAGCTTTCTTT.

This clonotype was detected ten times or more. J is TRBJ1-3 and V is TRBV6-1, with D hard to call. Germline lookup yields CDR1 MNHNS and CDR2 SASEGT. V lost 0 bases and J lost 4, with 7 bases in between. The CDR3 loop spans 14 amino acids. For the CDR3, the DNA is TGTGCCAGCAGTGAAGCGCTCCCGGGAAACACCATATATTTT. As protein: CASSEALPGNTIYF.

This clonotype was observed many times. J is TRBJ1-1 and V is TRBV7-2; D gene uncertain. Between the trimmed V and J ends, which lost 5 bases and 4 bases, there was a span of 11 bases. The CDR3 runs to 13 residues. CDR1 is SGHTA and CDR2 is FQGNSA in the germline V gene. CDR3 bases: TGTGCCAGCAGCCCAGCCCCGGTCACTGAAGCTTTCTTT. Translating gives CASSPAPVTEAFF.

This clonotype was seen a few times. V gene TRBV2 combines with J gene TRBJ2-3; D might be TRBD2 (5 bases). Germline-derived CDR1 and CDR2 are SNHLY and FYNNEI. This CDR3 contains 14 residues. V lost 3 bases, J lost 2 bases, and 9 bases lay in between. For the CDR3, the DNA is TGTGCCAGCAGTGACGGGGAATTCACAGATACGCAGTATTTT. Translation: CASSDGEFTDTQYF.

CDR3 loop: CASSIVDSYNEQFF. CDR3 bases: TGTGCCAGTAGTATTGTGGATTCCTACAATGAGCAGTTCTTC. The chain uses TRBV19 and TRBJ2-1; D not resolved. The germline V and J ends were trimmed by 3 bases and 1 base, with 7 bases remaining between them. Per germline, CDR1 LNHDA and CDR2 SQIVND (reference sequence). CDR3 length equals 14 residues. The full variable domain, with the rest looked up from reference TRBV19 and TRBJ2-1, is DGGITQSPKYLFRKEGQNVTLSCEQNLNHDAMYWYRQDPGQGLRLIYYSQIVNDFQKGDIAEGYSVSREKKESFPLTVTSAQKNPTAFYLCASSIVDSYNEQFFGPGTRLTVL.

This clonotype was observed many times. This rearrangement joins TRBV12-3 or TRBV12-4 to TRBJ1-3, with D possibly matching TRBD1 (6 bases). The CDR3 loop spans 16 amino acids. V lost 3 bases to trimming and J lost 0 bases, with 12 bases between them. The CDR3, as DNA: TGTGCCAGCAGTTTGGACAGACTTGTCTCTGGAAACACCATATATTTT. It yields the protein CASSLDRLVSGNTIYF.

This clonotype was observed many times. The J gene is TRBJ2-4, the V gene TRBV12-3 or TRBV12-4; 7 bases fit TRBD2. Trimming cost V 3 bases and J 7 bases; bases outside gene matches: 3. The CDR3 totals 13 residues. This CDR3 is CASSLAGRNIQYF. Written as DNA, the CDR3 is TGTGCCAGCAGTTTGGCCGGGAGGAACATTCAGTACTTC.

This clonotype has a count of ten or more. The chain joins TRBV5-1 to TRBJ1-4; the D gene is possibly TRBD1 (5 bases). Germline V lookup: CDR1 SGHRS, CDR2 YFSETQ. V lost 6 bases and J lost 3, with 15 bases in between. The CDR3 is 15 amino acids. The CDR3 is CASKLLGEANEKLFF. CDR3 sequence (DNA): TGCGCCAGCAAACTCTTGGGGGAAGCTAATGAAAAACTGTTTTTT. Filled out from reference TRBV5-1 and TRBJ1-4, the complete variable domain reads KAGVTQTPRYLIKTRGQQVTLSCSPISGHRSVSWYQQTPGQGLQFLFEYFSETQRNKGNFPGRFSGRQFSNSRSEMNVSTLELGDSALYLCASKLLGEANEKLFFGSGTQLSVL.

The CDR3 nucleotides read TGCAGTGCTCTCCGTTCTAGCGGGGCGAACACCGGGGAGCTGTTTTTT. The encoded protein is CSALRSSGANTGELFF. The chain has TRBV20-1 and TRBJ2-2, with TRBD2 matching over 9 bases. This CDR3 region has 16 residues. Unmatched junction bases numbered 7, after V lost 5 bases and J lost 0 bases. Per germline, CDR1 DFQATT and CDR2 SNEGSKA (reference sequence).

This clonotype was detected only once. The chain couples TRBV6-1 to TRBJ1-1; TRBD1 might be the D (5 bases). The CDR3 is 12 amino acids. Germline-derived CDR1 and CDR2 are MNHNS and SASEGT. Trimming took 8 bases from V and 4 from J, leaving 11 bases between them. The CDR3 loop is CASSVGGTEAFF. DNA of the CDR3: TGTGCCAGCTCCGTGGGGGGCACTGAAGCTTTCTTT.

V is TRBV7-9 and J is TRBJ2-1, with 9 bases aligning to TRBD2. The J segment lost 7 bases and the V segment lost 6 bases, leaving 13 bases of the junction unmatched. Per germline, CDR1 SEHNR and CDR2 FQNEAQ (reference sequence). The CDR3 covers 16 residues. CDR3 sequence reads: CASRLSGSLLSNEQFF. The CDR3 DNA is TGTGCCAGCAGGCTTAGCGGGAGCCTTCTTTCTAATGAGCAGTTCTTC.

The genes are TRBV11-3 and TRBJ2-2; the match to TRBD1 covers 7 bases. With 5 bases clipped from V and 4 bases from J, the junction kept 7 bases outside the gene matches. The CDR3 is 15 residues long. In germline, CDR1 is SGHNT, CDR2 YENEEA. CDR3 in amino acids: CASSQGQTATGELFF. In DNA form, the CDR3 reads TGTGCCAGCAGCCAGGGACAGACTGCCACCGGGGAGCTGTTTTTT.

This clonotype was picked up many times. The chain carries TRBV28 and TRBJ2-1; D might be TRBD1 or TRBD2, each matching 7 bases. CDR1 and CDR2 (germline): MDHEN, SYDVKM. The CDR3 contains 17 residues. V was trimmed by 2 bases and J by 6 bases, leaving 20 bases between them. This CDR3 is CASSLGWEGTVSNEQFF. CDR3 nucleotides: TGTGCCAGCAGTTTAGGGTGGGAGGGGACAGTCAGCAATGAGCAGTTCTTC.

The rearrangement links TRBV19 to TRBJ2-6; D is ambiguous. Germline lookup yields CDR1 LNHDA and CDR2 SQIVND (reference sequence). This CDR3 spans 15 amino acids. V was trimmed by 5 bases and J by 2 bases, leaving 10 bases between them. As DNA, the CDR3 is TGTGCCAGTAGTCTTGAGTCCCCTGGGGCCAACGTCCTGACTTTC. Its translation is CASSLESPGANVLTF.

This chain uses TRBV29-1 with TRBJ2-7; TRBD2 matches 12 bases. The CDR3 runs 13 residues. V was clipped by 4 bases and J by 7 bases; unmatched bases: 5. Germline CDR1 SQVTM, CDR2 ANQGSEA. CDR3 DNA sequence: TGCAGCGTTGGACTAGCGGGAGAGTTTGAGCAGTACTTC. This codes for CSVGLAGEFEQYF.

The V gene is TRBV20-1, the J gene TRBJ1-2, with 9 bases identical to TRBD1. Germline assignment: CDR1 DFQATT and CDR2 SNEGSKA (reference sequence). V dropped 6 bases and J dropped 5; count of bases not matched to a gene: 7. The CDR3 spans 13 residues. This CDR3 is CSAKGTGKYGYTF. In nucleotides, the CDR3 is TGCAGTGCCAAGGGGACAGGGAAATATGGCTACACCTTC.

V is TRBV4-1 and J is TRBJ2-5; 8 bases are shared with TRBD2. V shed 0 bases, J shed 5 bases, and the junction held 8 bases outside the gene matches. CDR3 length: 16 residues. Germline CDR1 is MGHRA and CDR2 is YSYEKL. This chain's CDR3 is CASSQEVLGGAETQYF. As DNA, the CDR3 is TGCGCCAGCAGCCAAGAGGTCCTCGGGGGGGCGGAGACCCAGTACTTC.

In its sample, this clonotype was seen many times. This chain joins TRBV12-3 or TRBV12-4 and TRBJ2-1; maybe TRBD2 (6 bases). V was cut by 6 bases and J by 5 bases, with 17 bases left in between. This CDR3 has 15 amino acids. This CDR3 reads CASRFGGTPNNEQFF. The CDR3 region has the DNA TGTGCCAGCAGGTTCGGCGGGACGCCGAACAATGAGCAGTTCTTC.

This clonotype was detected ten times or more. The J gene is TRBJ2-7, the V gene TRBV20-1; the D call may be TRBD1 or TRBD2 (6 bases each). The V gene lost 5 bases and the J gene lost 4 bases, with 18 bases spanning the gap. The CDR3 runs to 14 residues. Germline V gene lookup returns CDR1 DFQATT and CDR2 SNEGSKA (reference sequence). For the CDR3, the DNA is TGCAGTGCTCGGGACACTAGCTGGAGGTACGAGCAGTACTTC. This sequence encodes CSARDTSWRYEQYF.

In its sample, this clonotype was seen many times. This chain links TRBV12-3 or TRBV12-4 with TRBJ2-1, with 8 bases aligning to TRBD2. Trimming took 5 bases from V and 7 from J; bases not matched to a gene: 7. The CDR3 consists of 14 residues. The CDR3 DNA is TGTGCCAGCAGTCTACTAGCGGCCGCGAATGAGCAGTTCTTC. Translating it yields CASSLLAAANEQFF.